The 26 T cell receptor beta chains presented below share a single source sample, sequenced in a study of cytomegalovirus exposure and HLA in healthy donors. It was with 60 Vbeta and 13 Jbeta primers that the PCR ran. TCRdb's copy holds only in-frame clones and misses some; the assay was immunoSEQ multiplex PCR. The table shows some 180,000 clones, with 70% to 80% occurring only once. The material sequenced was PBMCs. Receptors originate from a male donor in good health and CMV-seronegative.

This clone was counted between two and nine times. The chain combines TRBV19 with TRBJ1-4, with a possible D match to TRBD1 (5 bases). The CDR3 runs 12 residues. Germline lookup yields CDR1 LNHDA and CDR2 SQIVND (reference sequence). V gave up 1 base and J gave up 14 bases, with 11 bases separating them. CDR3 protein: CASSIGTEGLFF. The CDR3 DNA sequence: TGTGCCAGTAGTATAGGGACGGAGGGGCTGTTTTTT. The whole variable domain, remainder taken from reference TRBV19 and TRBJ1-4, is DGGITQSPKYLFRKEGQNVTLSCEQNLNHDAMYWYRQDPGQGLRLIYYSQIVNDFQKGDIAEGYSVSREKKESFPLTVTSAQKNPTAFYLCASSIGTEGLFFGSGTQLSVL.

The genes are TRBV30 and TRBJ2-5, with 7 bases fitting TRBD1. Trimming removed 0 bases from V and 5 bases from J; junction bases left unmatched: 3. Germline CDR1 GTSNPN, CDR2 SVGIG (reference sequence). This CDR3 is built from 13 residues. The CDR3 sequence is CAWSVGGGETQYF. The CDR3, as DNA: TGTGCCTGGAGTGTAGGGGGCGGGGAGACCCAGTACTTC. Together with reference TRBV30 and TRBJ2-5, the CDR3 gives the full variable domain: SQTIHQWPATLVQPVGSPLSLECTVEGTSNPNLYWYRQAAGRGLQLLFYSVGIGQISSEVPQNLSASRPQDRQFILSSKKLLLSDSGFYLCAWSVGGGETQYFGPGTRLLVL.

The chain uses TRBV15 and TRBJ1-1; the D is unclear. Germline-derived CDR1 and CDR2 are LNHNV and YYDKDF (reference sequence). The V and J ends lost 5 bases and 6 bases respectively, with 16 bases between them. This CDR3 is 14 amino acids long. CDR3: CATSPPSLAPEAFF. The CDR3 region has the DNA TGTGCCACCAGCCCCCCGAGCTTAGCCCCTGAAGCTTTCTTT.

The chain carries TRBV19 and TRBJ1-5; no clear D. V was shortened by 0 bases and J by 4 bases, with 7 bases between the two germline ends. The germline CDR1 and CDR2 sequences are LNHDA and SQIVND (reference sequence). The CDR3 is 14 amino acids. CDR3 nucleotides: TGTGCCAGTAGTATAGATAAGCTTAATCAGCCCCAGCATTTT. It translates to CASSIDKLNQPQHF.

The rearrangement links TRBV7-3 to TRBJ1-5; a weak D match, TRBD1 (5 bases). This CDR3 spans 13 amino acids. The ends were cut back, 5 bases at V and 7 bases at J, with 12 bases in the middle. The V gene's germline CDR1 is SGHTA and CDR2 FQGTGA. CDR3 protein: CASSLGVGQPQHF. The CDR3, as DNA: TGTGCCAGCAGCCTAGGGGTTGGGCAGCCCCAGCATTTT.

The CDR3 bases are TGCGCCAGCAGCCAAAATACTCAAGAGACCCAGTACTTC. Encoded protein: CASSQNTQETQYF. This rearrangement joins TRBV5-1 to TRBJ2-5; D is unclear. Germline loops: CDR1 SGHRS, CDR2 YFSETQ. V shed 4 bases and J shed 2 bases, with 9 bases lying between them. The CDR3 covers 13 residues.

The chain uses TRBV30 and TRBJ1-3; D might be TRBD1 (5 bases). V was shortened by 0 bases and J by 0 bases, with 12 bases between the two germline ends. The germline gives CDR1 GTSNPN, CDR2 SVGIG (reference sequence). The CDR3 runs 16 residues. CDR3 nucleotide sequence: TGTGCCTGGAGTGTTGGGGGGGAATACTCTGGAAACACCATATATTTT. Residues: CAWSVGGEYSGNTIYF.

This chain connects TRBV6-1 to TRBJ2-5; 14 bases map to TRBD2. CDR3 length equals 18 residues. With V trimmed by 4 bases and J by 5 bases, 12 bases remained unmatched. Looked up from germline, CDR1 is MNHNS and CDR2 is SASEGT. CDR3 coding DNA: TGTGCCAGCAGTGTCGACGGGACTAGCGGGAGAGTTTGGGAGACCCAGTACTTC. This encodes CASSVDGTSGRVWETQYF.

The chain employs TRBV30 and TRBJ1-1; a weak D match, TRBD1 (5 bases). Germline loops: CDR1 GTSNPN, CDR2 SVGIG (reference sequence). V was clipped by 2 bases and J by 9 bases, with 19 bases between them. The CDR3 contains 14 residues. The CDR3 is CAWSPTSGTNQAFF. The CDR3 DNA reads as TGTGCCTGGAGTCCGACGAGCGGGACGAATCAAGCTTTCTTT.

This clone was detected a few times. The rearrangement links TRBV6-6 to TRBJ1-2; 10 nucleotides align to TRBD1. This CDR3 contains 16 residues. Germline loops: CDR1 MNHNY, CDR2 SVGAGI (reference sequence). The V and J ends lost 4 bases and 1 base, in that order; junction bases with no gene match: 6. The CDR3 sequence: CASSSGTGAINYGYTF. CDR3 coding DNA: TGTGCCAGCAGTTCCGGGACAGGGGCCATTAACTATGGCTACACCTTC.

This chain joins TRBV27 and TRBJ1-2, with 8 bases aligning to TRBD1. J gave up 4 bases and V 7 bases, and 8 bases lay outside the gene matches. CDR3 size: 14 residues. Germline V gives CDR1 MNHEY, CDR2 SMNVEV (reference sequence). The CDR3 here is CASKPQGEGYGYTF. The DNA of the CDR3 is TGTGCCAGCAAACCACAGGGGGAAGGCTATGGCTACACCTTC.

The chain is built from TRBV2 and TRBJ2-1, with 8 nucleotides matching TRBD2. This CDR3 region has 16 residues. Germline CDR1 SNHLY, CDR2 FYNNEI. V shed 1 base, J shed 4 bases, and the junction held 6 bases outside the gene matches. The CDR3 region has the DNA TGTGCCAGCAGTGAAGTAGGCCTAGCGGGTTACAATGAGCAGTTCTTC. This codes for CASSEVGLAGYNEQFF. Together with reference TRBV2 and TRBJ2-1, the CDR3 gives the full variable domain: EPEVTQTPSHQVTQMGQEVILRCVPISNHLYFYWYRQILGQKVEFLVSFYNNEISEKSEIFDDQFSVERPDGSNFTLKIRSTKLEDSAMYFCASSEVGLAGYNEQFFGPGTRLTVL.

The V call is TRBV6-6, the J call TRBJ2-1; the match to TRBD2 covers 13 bases. The CDR3 extends over 15 amino acids. Germline-derived CDR1 and CDR2 are MNHNY and SVGAGI (reference sequence). The junction had 6 bases not matched to a gene; V was cut back by 7 bases and J by 6 bases. The DNA for the CDR3 is TGTGCCAGCACCCAGGGACTAGCGGGGCTCAATGAGCAGTTCTTC. Translated: CASTQGLAGLNEQFF.

The sample holds a few counts of this clone. The chain recombines TRBV5-4 with TRBJ2-3; D is uncertain. Germline V gene sequence: CDR1 SGHNT, CDR2 YYREEE (reference sequence). The CDR3 has 14 residues. V lost 4 bases and J lost 4, with 13 bases in between. This CDR3 is CASSNPGRPDTQYF. CDR3 DNA sequence: TGTGCCAGCAGCAATCCTGGGCGCCCAGATACGCAGTATTTT.

The V gene is TRBV6-1, the J gene TRBJ2-2; 9 nucleotides match TRBD1. The CDR3 totals 13 residues. V lost 8 bases to trimming and J lost 5 bases; unmatched junction nucleotides: 3. In germline, CDR1 is MNHNS, CDR2 SASEGT. This CDR3 is CASQGTGTGELFF. CDR3 nucleotide sequence: TGTGCCAGCCAGGGGACAGGGACCGGGGAGCTGTTTTTT.

The rearrangement joins TRBV10-2 to TRBJ1-5; the D is unclear. The V and J ends lost 3 bases and 5 bases respectively, with 11 bases between them. Germline lookup yields CDR1 WSHSY and CDR2 SAAADI. The CDR3 has 14 amino acids. In DNA form, the CDR3 reads TGCGCCAGCAGTGAAGGAGGGAGGCATCAGCCCCAGCATTTT. Translated: CASSEGGRHQPQHF.

The genes are TRBV5-1 and TRBJ1-1, with 10 nucleotides matching TRBD1. Per germline, CDR1 SGHRS and CDR2 YFSETQ. This CDR3 comprises 17 residues. V lost 4 bases, J lost 0 bases, and 9 bases stayed unmatched. CDR3 amino acids: CASSPGQGTTLNTEAFF. DNA for the CDR3: TGCGCCAGCAGCCCGGGACAGGGGACAACCTTGAACACTGAAGCTTTCTTT.

This clone is a singleton in its sample. The gene calls are TRBV2 and TRBJ1-6; TRBD1 might be the D (5 bases). V was trimmed by 8 bases and J by 9 bases, leaving 11 bases between them. In germline, CDR1 is SNHLY, CDR2 FYNNEI. The CDR3 totals 12 residues. As DNA, the CDR3 is TGTGCCAGCGGAGGGGATGGTTCACCCCTCCACTTT. Translated: CASGGDGSPLHF.

DNA of the CDR3: TGTGCCAGCAGTTCGCGGGGGACTAATGAAAAACTGTTTTTT. Translation gives CASSSRGTNEKLFF. The genes are TRBV27 and TRBJ1-4, with D perhaps matching TRBD1 (5 bases). The CDR3 totals 14 residues. V lost 4 bases, J lost 2 bases, and 8 bases lay in between. Germline loops: CDR1 MNHEY, CDR2 SMNVEV (reference sequence).

The rearrangement uses TRBV6-5 and TRBJ1-5, with D perhaps matching TRBD1 (5 bases). Trimming took off 0 bases at V and 7 bases at J, with 13 bases between the two ends. This CDR3 spans 15 amino acids. Germline-derived CDR1 and CDR2 are MNHEY and SVGAGI. The CDR3 protein is CASSYSVGGGQPQHF. Written as DNA, the CDR3 is TGTGCCAGCAGTTACTCGGTGGGGGGGGGACAGCCCCAGCATTTT.

V is TRBV19 and J is TRBJ1-2, with D unclear. CDR1 is LNHDA and CDR2 is SQIVND in the germline V gene (reference sequence). The germline V and J ends were trimmed by 8 bases and 8 bases, with 12 bases remaining between them. This CDR3 has 11 residues. The CDR3 DNA sequence: TGTGCCAGTCGGATCGGGAGAGGCTACACCTTC. It codes for CASRIGRGYTF. Looking up the rest from reference TRBV19 and TRBJ1-2 gives the full variable domain: DGGITQSPKYLFRKEGQNVTLSCEQNLNHDAMYWYRQDPGQGLRLIYYSQIVNDFQKGDIAEGYSVSREKKESFPLTVTSAQKNPTAFYLCASRIGRGYTFGSGTRLTVV.

J is TRBJ2-7 and V is TRBV28; D is perhaps TRBD1 (5 bases). CDR1 and CDR2 from the germline V gene are MDHEN and SYDVKM. This CDR3 has 15 amino acids. V lost 5 bases to trimming and J lost 7 bases, with 21 bases between them. CDR3 region: CASSTNRRLIEEQYF. DNA for the CDR3: TGTGCCAGCAGTACGAACAGGCGGCTGATAGAAGAGCAGTACTTC. Based on the CDR3 plus reference TRBV28 and TRBJ2-7, the full variable domain is DVKVTQSSRYLVKRTGEKVFLECVQDMDHENMFWYRQDPGLGLRLIYFSYDVKMKEKGDIPEGYSVSREKKERFSLILESASTNQTSMYLCASSTNRRLIEEQYFGPGTRLTVT.

Only one count was recorded for this clone. This rearrangement joins TRBV19 to TRBJ1-5, with TRBD1 matching 9 bases. CDR3 length: 19 residues. The junction had 17 bases not matched to a gene; V was cut back by 6 bases and J by 2 bases. Germline CDR1 LNHDA, CDR2 SQIVND (reference sequence). DNA for the CDR3: TGTGCCAGTAGAGGGAACAGGGGGCAGTCGTTAGTGGGCAATCAGCCCCAGCATTTT. Protein sequence: CASRGNRGQSLVGNQPQHF.

This chain connects TRBV4-1 to TRBJ2-1; TRBD2 agrees at 14 bases. The CDR3 spans 17 residues. Trimming at V came to 0 bases and at J to 9 bases, leaving 7 bases not matched to a gene. Germline lookup yields CDR1 MGHRA and CDR2 YSYEKL. CDR3 DNA: TGCGCCAGCAGCCAAGATTCCGGGACTAGCGGGAGCGTTGAGCAGTTCTTC. It translates to CASSQDSGTSGSVEQFF.

The genes are TRBV19 and TRBJ1-4; D is perhaps TRBD1 (5 bases). The CDR3 is made up of 11 amino acids. Germline CDR1 reads LNHDA; CDR2 reads SQIVND (reference sequence). Trimming removed 5 bases at V and 14 bases at J, with 12 bases between. The CDR3 region is CASSWGGRLFF. The CDR3 bases are TGTGCCAGTAGTTGGGGGGGAAGGCTGTTTTTT.

This clone was observed a handful of times. V is TRBV28 and J is TRBJ2-7; 7 nucleotides agree with TRBD1. CDR1 is MDHEN and CDR2 is SYDVKM in the germline V gene. Losses at the gene ends were 2 bases for V and 7 bases for J; bases not matched to a gene: 8. CDR3 length: 14 residues. CDR3 in amino acids: CASSLPGGTREQYF. CDR3 sequence (DNA): TGTGCCAGCAGTTTACCAGGGGGTACCAGGGAGCAGTACTTC.